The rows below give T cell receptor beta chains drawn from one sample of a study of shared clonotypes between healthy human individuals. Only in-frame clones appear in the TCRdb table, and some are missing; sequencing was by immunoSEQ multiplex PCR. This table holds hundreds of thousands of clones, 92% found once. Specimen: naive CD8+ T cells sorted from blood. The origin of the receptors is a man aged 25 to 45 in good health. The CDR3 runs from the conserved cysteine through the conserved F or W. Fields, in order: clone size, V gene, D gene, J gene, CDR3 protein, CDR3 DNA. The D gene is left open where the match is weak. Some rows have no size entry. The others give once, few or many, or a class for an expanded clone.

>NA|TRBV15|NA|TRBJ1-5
CATSGPGERQPQHF
TGTGCCACCAGCGGGCCGGGGGAACGGCAGCCCCAGCATTTT
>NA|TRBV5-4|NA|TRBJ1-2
CASSRLGNSLGYGYTF
TGTGCCAGCAGCCGGTTGGGGAACAGCCTCGGTTATGGCTACACCTTC
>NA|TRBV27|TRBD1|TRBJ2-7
CASSRRWGQGLHEQYF
TGTGCCAGCAGTCGGAGGTGGGGACAGGGCCTACACGAGCAGTACTTC
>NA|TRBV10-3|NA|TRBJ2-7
CAISDRNYSYEQYF
TGTGCCATCAGTGACAGGAACTACTCCTACGAGCAGTACTTC
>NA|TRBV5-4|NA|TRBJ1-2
CASGYPGRIYGYTF
TGTGCCAGCGGTTACCCCGGGAGAATCTATGGCTACACCTTC
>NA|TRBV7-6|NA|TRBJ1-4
CASSLFQADSVNQLFF
TGTGCCAGCAGCTTATTTCAGGCCGACAGCGTGAACCAACTGTTTTTT
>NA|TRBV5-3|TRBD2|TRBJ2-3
CARSPGTSGSTDTQYF
TGTGCCAGAAGCCCGGGGACTAGCGGGAGCACAGATACGCAGTATTTT
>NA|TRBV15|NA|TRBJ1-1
CATSSLVGYNEAFF
TGTGCCACCAGCAGTCTAGTGGGGTATAATGAAGCTTTCTTT
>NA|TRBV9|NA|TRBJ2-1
CASSVDSTGATHEQFF
TGTGCCAGCAGCGTAGATTCAACCGGGGCCACCCATGAGCAGTTCTTC
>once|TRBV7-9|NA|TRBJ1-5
CASSPGVDQPQHF
TGTGCCAGCAGCCCGGGGGTGGATCAGCCCCAGCATTTT
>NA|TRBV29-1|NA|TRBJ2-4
CSVDGQGHQYF
TGCAGCGTTGACGGGCAGGGGCATCAGTACTTC
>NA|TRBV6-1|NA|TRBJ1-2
CASSGVDAGPVGYTF
TGTGCCAGCAGTGGGGTGGACGCCGGTCCCGTTGGCTACACCTTC
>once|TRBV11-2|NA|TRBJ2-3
CASSLGLGTAESTDTQYF
TGTGCCAGCAGCTTAGGGTTGGGGACCGCAGAAAGCACAGATACGCAGTATTTT
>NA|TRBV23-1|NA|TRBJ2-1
CADPRGEPPLNEQFF
TGCGCCGACCCCCGAGGGGAACCCCCCCTCAATGAGCAGTTCTTC
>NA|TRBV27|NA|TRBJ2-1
CASGFYEQFF
TGTGCCAGCGGCTTCTATGAGCAGTTCTTC
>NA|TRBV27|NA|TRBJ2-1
CASSLQGWGEQFF
TGTGCCAGCAGTTTACAAGGTTGGGGTGAGCAGTTCTTC
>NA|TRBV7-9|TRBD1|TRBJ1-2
CASSYHYRDRGVLTYGYTF
TGTGCCAGCAGCTATCACTACCGGGACAGGGGGGTTCTGACTTATGGCTACACCTTC
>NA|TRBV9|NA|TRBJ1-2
CASSPTGRADYGYTF
TGTGCCAGCAGCCCTACCGGGAGGGCCGATTATGGCTACACCTTC
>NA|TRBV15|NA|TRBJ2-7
CATSRGPGLSYEQYF
TGTGCCACCAGCAGAGGGCCAGGGCTCTCCTACGAGCAGTACTTC
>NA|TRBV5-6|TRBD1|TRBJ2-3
CASSYGQGWDTQYF
TGTGCCAGCAGCTACGGACAGGGTTGGGATACGCAGTATTTT
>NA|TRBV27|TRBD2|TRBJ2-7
CASSLVAGRFSYEQYF
TGTGCCAGCAGTTTAGTAGCGGGGAGATTCTCCTACGAGCAGTACTTC
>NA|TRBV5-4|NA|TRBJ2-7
CASSLVGNEQYF
TGTGCCAGCAGCTTAGTAGGGAACGAGCAGTACTTC
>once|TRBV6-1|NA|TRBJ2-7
CASSENGAYFGYEQYF
TGTGCCAGCAGTGAAAATGGAGCCTACTTCGGATACGAGCAGTACTTC
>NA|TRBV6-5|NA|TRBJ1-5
CASSPTTGKHQPQHF
TGTGCCAGCAGTCCCACAACAGGGAAGCATCAGCCCCAGCATTTT
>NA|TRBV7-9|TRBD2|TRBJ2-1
CASSRDYEQFF
TGTGCCAGCAGCCGGGACTACGAGCAGTTCTTC
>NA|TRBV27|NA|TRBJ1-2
CASRSGQLYGYTF
TGTGCCAGCAGATCAGGACAGCTCTATGGCTACACCTTC
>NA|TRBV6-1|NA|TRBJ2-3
CASSEFGGASTDTQYF
TGTGCCAGCAGTGAGTTTGGGGGGGCTAGCACAGATACGCAGTATTTT
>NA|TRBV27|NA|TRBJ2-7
CASGNAPAGDSYEQYF
TGTGCCAGCGGGAACGCCCCGGCAGGGGACTCCTACGAGCAGTACTTC
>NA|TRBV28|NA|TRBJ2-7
CASSLLLAAPYEQYF
TGTGCCAGCAGTTTATTACTAGCCGCACCCTACGAGCAGTACTTC
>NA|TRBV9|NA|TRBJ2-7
CASSVGVAASYEQYF
TGTGCCAGCAGCGTAGGGGTAGCGGCATCCTACGAGCAGTACTTC
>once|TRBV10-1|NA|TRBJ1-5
CASRANYSNQPQHF
TGCGCCAGCAGAGCTAACTATAGCAATCAGCCCCAGCATTTT
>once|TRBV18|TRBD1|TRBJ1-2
CASSPRQGTVTNYGYTF
TGTGCCAGCTCACCAAGACAGGGGACAGTTACTAACTATGGCTACACCTTC
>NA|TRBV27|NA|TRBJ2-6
CASSPRTRKTSGANVLTF
TGTGCCAGCAGTCCCCGGACAAGAAAAACGTCTGGGGCCAACGTCCTGACTTTC
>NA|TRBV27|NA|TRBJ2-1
CASSLSRSVEQFF
TGTGCCAGCAGTTTATCTCGAAGTGTTGAGCAGTTCTTC
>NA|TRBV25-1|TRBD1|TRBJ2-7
CASTSGQGMRQQYF
TGTGCCAGCACATCGGGACAGGGGATGCGGCAGCAGTACTTC
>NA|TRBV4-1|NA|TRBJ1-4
CASSQDAGPGLKLFF
TGCGCCAGCAGCCAAGATGCTGGCCCCGGTTTGAAACTGTTTTTT
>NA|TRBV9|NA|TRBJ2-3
CASSVWDRADTQYF
TGTGCCAGCAGCGTCTGGGATAGGGCAGATACGCAGTATTTT
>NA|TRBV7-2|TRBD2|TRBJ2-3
CASSPGLAGPGDTQYF
TGTGCCAGCAGCCCGGGACTAGCGGGCCCTGGGGATACGCAGTATTTT
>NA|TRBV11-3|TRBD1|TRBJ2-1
CASSPTQTGWNEQFF
TGTGCCAGCTCCCCGACGCAGACAGGGTGGAATGAGCAGTTCTTC
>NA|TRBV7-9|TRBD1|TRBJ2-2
CASSLVPGQGLYTGELFF
TGTGCCAGCAGCTTAGTACCGGGACAGGGATTGTACACCGGGGAGCTGTTTTTT
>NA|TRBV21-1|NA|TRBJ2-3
CASSKGGPACSTDTQYF
TGTGCCAGCAGCAAAGGGGGCCCCGCATGCTCCACAGATACGCAGTATTTT
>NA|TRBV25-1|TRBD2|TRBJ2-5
CASSSGSQETQYF
TGTGCCAGCAGCAGCGGGAGCCAAGAGACCCAGTACTTC
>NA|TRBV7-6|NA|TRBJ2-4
CASSLGAGADKNIQYF
TGTGCCAGCAGCTTAGGGGCAGGGGCCGACAAAAACATTCAGTACTTC
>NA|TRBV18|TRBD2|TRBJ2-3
CASSREGAGITDTQYF
TGTGCCAGCTCAAGGGAGGGAGCAGGGATCACAGATACGCAGTATTTT
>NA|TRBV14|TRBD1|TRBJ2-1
CASSQVGQAKDEQFF
TGTGCCAGCAGCCAAGTGGGACAGGCAAAGGATGAGCAGTTCTTC
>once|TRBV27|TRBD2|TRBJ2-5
CASSPLAGVQETQYF
TGTGCCAGCAGCCCACTAGCGGGAGTCCAAGAGACCCAGTACTTC
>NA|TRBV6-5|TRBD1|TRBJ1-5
CASSYSGQTDQHF
TGTGCCAGCAGTTACTCGGGACAGACAGACCAGCATTTT
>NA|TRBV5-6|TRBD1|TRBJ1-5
CASSERTGWNQPQHF
TGTGCCAGCAGCGAAAGGACAGGGTGGAATCAGCCCCAGCATTTT
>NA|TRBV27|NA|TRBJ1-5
CASSLSNPGNQPQHF
TGTGCCAGCAGTTTATCAAATCCGGGGAATCAGCCCCAGCATTTT
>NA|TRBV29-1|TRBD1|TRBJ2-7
CSVEGTGGSYEQYF
TGCAGCGTTGAAGGGACAGGGGGCTCCTACGAGCAGTACTTC
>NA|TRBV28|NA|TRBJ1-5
CATTGRRNQPQHF
TGTGCCACAACAGGGCGAAGAAATCAGCCCCAGCATTTT
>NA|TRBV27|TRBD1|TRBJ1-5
CASSPTGTWSNQPQHF
TGTGCCAGCAGCCCGACAGGGACTTGGAGCAATCAGCCCCAGCATTTT
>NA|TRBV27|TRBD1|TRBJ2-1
CASSLRDRGGEQFF
TGTGCCAGCAGTTTAAGGGACAGGGGGGGTGAGCAGTTCTTC
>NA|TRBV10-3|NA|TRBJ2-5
CAISGDSGDQETQYF
TGTGCCATCAGTGGGGACTCAGGTGATCAAGAGACCCAGTACTTC
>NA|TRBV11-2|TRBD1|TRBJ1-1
CASSLGRTGGGTEAFF
TGTGCCAGCAGCTTAGGAAGGACAGGGGGCGGAACTGAAGCTTTCTTT
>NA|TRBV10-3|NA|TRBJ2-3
CAIDQGNTQYF
TGTGCCATCGACCAAGGGAATACGCAGTATTTT
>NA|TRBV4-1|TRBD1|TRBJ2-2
CASSRGQFAGELFF
TGCGCCAGCAGCCGGGGACAGTTCGCCGGGGAGCTGTTTTTT
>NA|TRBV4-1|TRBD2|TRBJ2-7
CASSHIAGPYEQYF
TGCGCCAGCAGTCATATAGCGGGACCCTACGAGCAGTACTTC
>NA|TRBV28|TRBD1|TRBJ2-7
CASSFGPLDRTYEQYF
TGTGCCAGCAGTTTCGGCCCCTTGGACAGGACCTACGAGCAGTACTTC
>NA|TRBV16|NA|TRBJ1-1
CASSQSVWDRNTEAFF
TGTGCCAGCAGCCAATCGGTCTGGGACCGAAACACTGAAGCTTTCTTT